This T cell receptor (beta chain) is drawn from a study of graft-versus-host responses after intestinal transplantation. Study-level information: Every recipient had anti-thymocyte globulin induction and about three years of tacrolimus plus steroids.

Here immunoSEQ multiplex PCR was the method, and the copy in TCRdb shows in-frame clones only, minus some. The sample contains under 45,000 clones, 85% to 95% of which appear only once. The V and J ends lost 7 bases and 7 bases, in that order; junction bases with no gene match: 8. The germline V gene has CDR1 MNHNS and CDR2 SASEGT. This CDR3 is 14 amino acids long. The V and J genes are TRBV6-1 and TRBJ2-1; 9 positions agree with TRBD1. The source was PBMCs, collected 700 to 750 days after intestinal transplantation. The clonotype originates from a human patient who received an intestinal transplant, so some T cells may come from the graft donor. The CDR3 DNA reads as TGTGCCAGCATCCGACAGGGGGTAGAAAATGAGCAGTTCTTC. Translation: CASIRQGVENEQFF.